The rows below give T cell receptor beta chains drawn from one sample of a study of cytomegalovirus exposure and HLA in healthy donors. Assay used: immunoSEQ multiplex PCR; TCRdb lists only in-frame clones, some missing. The profile covers a few hundred thousand clones, with around 80% appearing a single time and roughly 0.58% taken by the ten largest. The sequenced sample consisted of PBMCs. The receptor source for this set is a woman in her thirties or forties in good health and CMV-seronegative. Each CDR3 is given with its conserved first and last residue. A D gene is named only where the DNA matches it firmly. The listing skips clone size in some rows; elsewhere it reads once, few, many or a size class.

j_call v_call clone_size d_call cdr3_aa cdr3_nt
TRBJ2-1 TRBV9 - TRBD2 CASSGTSGVYNEQFF TGTGCCAGCAGCGGAACTAGCGGGGTGTACAATGAGCAGTTCTTC
TRBJ1-2 TRBV9 - - CASSVGDTSYGYTF TGTGCCAGCAGCGTAGGTGACACCTCCTATGGCTACACCTTC
TRBJ2-7 TRBV5-1 - TRBD1 CASSLGGGRDRGLTPHYEQYF TGCGCCAGCAGCTTGGGGGGGGGAAGGGACAGGGGATTGACGCCACACTACGAGCAGTACTTC
TRBJ1-5 TRBV6-5 - - CASSRQVSQPQHF TGTGCCAGCAGCCGACAGGTCAGTCAGCCCCAGCATTTT
TRBJ2-7 TRBV12-2 - - CASRLASTSERDLHYEQYF TGTGCAAGTCGCTTAGCGTCGACCAGTGAGAGGGACTTACACTACGAGCAGTACTTC
TRBJ2-5 TRBV27 few - CASSPRPKGRETQYF TGTGCCAGCAGTCCACGACCTAAAGGGAGGGAGACCCAGTACTTC
TRBJ2-7 TRBV11-2 - - CASSLETDYEQYF TGTGCCAGCAGCTTAGAGACAGACTACGAGCAGTACTTC
TRBJ2-7 TRBV25-1 - - CASSGHGVTYEQYF TGTGCCAGCAGTGGACACGGCGTAACTTACGAGCAGTACTTC
TRBJ2-5 TRBV7-9 few - CASSLGPDTMYF TGTGCCAGCAGCTTAGGTCCGGACACAATGTACTTC
TRBJ1-5 TRBV7-7 - TRBD1 CGTGRNQPQHF TGCGGGACAGGGAGAAATCAGCCCCAGCATTTT
TRBJ1-1 TRBV29-1 - - CSHRLQGNTEAFF TGCAGCCACCGATTACAGGGGAACACTGAAGCTTTCTTT
TRBJ1-6 TRBV10-3 - - CATTQGRSSYNSPLHF TGTGCCACCACTCAGGGGCGGAGCTCCTATAATTCACCCCTCCACTTT
TRBJ1-1 TRBV9 - TRBD1 CASSVGGRGRGEDTEAFF TGTGCCAGCAGCGTAGGGGGCAGGGGGCGGGGTGAAGACACTGAAGCTTTCTTT
TRBJ2-3 TRBV5-1 - - CASSLERFTDTQYF TGCGCCAGCAGCTTGGAACGGTTCACAGATACGCAGTATTTT
TRBJ2-7 TRBV15 - - CATSRETASSSYEQYF TGTGCCACCAGCAGAGAGACAGCCTCAAGCTCCTACGAGCAGTACTTC
TRBJ1-6 TRBV30 - - CAQQPGPISPLHF TGTGCCCAGCAACCTGGGCCCATTTCACCCCTCCACTTT
TRBJ2-3 TRBV27 - - CASSLPGKADTQYF TGTGCCAGCAGTTTACCAGGGAAGGCAGATACGCAGTATTTT